The T cell receptor beta chain under discussion was sequenced for a study of regulatory T cells in long-lasting Graves disease. Turning to the study itself: The definition of persistent Graves' disease was over 5 years of antithyroid drugs with positive TSH receptor antibodies.

With iRepertoire HTBI primers and Arm-PCR of CDR3 regions, TCR beta libraries were built. Per the authors' pipeline: Detected in the samples were just over 60 TRBV and approximately 14 TRBJ segments. One entry per CDR3 protein results from TCRdb running MiXCR on the multiplex PCR reads. These V and J calls are TCRdb output, not the study's own analysis. The sample carries 310,000 or so distinct CDR3 sequences, roughly a fifth recorded once. As for this clonotype: Its antigen is not identified.

Sample time point: persistent/refractory GD, antithyroid drugs over 5 years with positive TRAb. Extracted RNA from PBMCs served as the source of the TCR library. This CDR3 has 14 amino acids. Germline V CDR1 and CDR2: LNHDA, SQIVND (reference sequence). J was trimmed by 0 bases and V by 4 bases; bases with no gene match: 3. Broader study findings: Patients with persistent Graves' had lower TCR diversity than newly diagnosed patients. TRBV28, TRBJ1-2 and TRBJ2-5 were segments that persistent disease favored.

This chain joins TRBV19 and TRBJ2-7; TRBD1 matches at 7 bases. The receptor comes from a female donor with Graves disease. This specimen was peripheral blood mononuclear cells (PBMCs), taken when the disease was refractory, from a patient treated with antithyroid drugs. The CDR3 here is CASSTTGSSYEQYF. DNA for the CDR3: TGTGCCAGTAGTACGACAGGGAGCTCCTACGAGCAGTACTTC. Complete variable domain (other parts from reference TRBV19 and TRBJ2-7): DGGITQSPKYLFRKEGQNVTLSCEQNLNHDAMYWYRQDPGQGLRLIYYSQIVNDFQKGDIAEGYSVSREKKESFPLTVTSAQKNPTAFYLCASSTTGSSYEQYFGPGTRLTVT.